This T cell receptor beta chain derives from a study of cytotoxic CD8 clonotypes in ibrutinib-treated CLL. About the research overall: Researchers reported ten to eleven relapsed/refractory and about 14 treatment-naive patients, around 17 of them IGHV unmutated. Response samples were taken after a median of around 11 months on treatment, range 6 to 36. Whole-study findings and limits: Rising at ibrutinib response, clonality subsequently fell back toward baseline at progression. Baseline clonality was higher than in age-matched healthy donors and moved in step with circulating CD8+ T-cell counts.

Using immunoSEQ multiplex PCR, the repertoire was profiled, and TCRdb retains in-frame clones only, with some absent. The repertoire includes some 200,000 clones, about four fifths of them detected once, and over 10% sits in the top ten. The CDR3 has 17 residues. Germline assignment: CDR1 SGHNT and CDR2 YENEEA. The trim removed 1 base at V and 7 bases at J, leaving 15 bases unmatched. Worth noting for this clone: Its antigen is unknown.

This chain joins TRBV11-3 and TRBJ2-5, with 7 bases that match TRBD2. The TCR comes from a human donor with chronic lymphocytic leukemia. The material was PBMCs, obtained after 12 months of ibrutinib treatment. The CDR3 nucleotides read TGTGCCAGCAGCTTAGGTCAAGCGGGGACTGGAAGAGGGACCCAGTACTTC. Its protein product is CASSLGQAGTGRGTQYF.